This is a list of T cell receptor beta chains from one sample in a study of blood T cell repertoires in COVID-19. Profiled with immunoSEQ multiplex PCR; TCRdb holds only in-frame clones, not every one. The table has more than 95,000 clones, approximately 80% seen once. Sequences were obtained from peripheral blood. Receptors were obtained from a man aged 65 to 85 with active or convalescent COVID-19. Both conserved end residues are part of each CDR3. A D gene is named only where the DNA matches it firmly. Size tells how often a clone was seen (once, few, many) or the class of an expanded clone, and some rows leave it out.

TRBV27	TRBJ2-7	.	TRBD1	CASSSRQGLPFEQYF	TGTGCCAGCAGTTCACGACAGGGTCTACCTTTCGAGCAGTACTTC
TRBV5-4	TRBJ1-6	.	.	CASSSRQGSIDRSPLHF	TGTGCCAGCAGCTCTAGGCAGGGATCAATAGATCGTTCACCCCTCCACTTT
TRBV7-9	TRBJ2-1	.	.	CASTKRSYNEQFF	TGTGCCAGCACGAAGCGGTCCTACAATGAGCAGTTCTTC
TRBV10-3	TRBJ2-2	.	.	CAIQRDTNTGELFF	TGTGCCATCCAGAGGGATACGAACACCGGGGAGCTGTTTTTT
TRBV10-2	TRBJ2-1	.	TRBD2	CASSEGLAGGNEQFF	TGCGCCAGCAGTGAGGGACTAGCGGGAGGGAATGAGCAGTTCTTC
TRBV19	TRBJ1-1	once	.	CASSTDSANTEAFF	TGTGCCAGTAGTACGGACAGCGCGAACACTGAAGCTTTCTTT
TRBV7-2	TRBJ2-7	.	.	CASWLSYEQYF	TGTGCCAGCTGGCTTTCCTACGAGCAGTACTTC
TRBV27	TRBJ1-2	.	.	CASSLSRQYGYTF	TGTGCCAGCAGTTTATCGAGGCAGTACGGCTACACCTTC
TRBV12-3/TRBV12-4	TRBJ1-4	once	.	CASSPGQEKLFF	TGTGCCAGCAGTCCCGGACAGGAAAAACTGTTTTTT
TRBV18	TRBJ1-3	.	.	CASSLRVLSSGNTIYF	TGTGCCAGCTCCCTCCGGGTCCTAAGCTCTGGAAACACCATATATTTT
TRBV10-3	TRBJ1-2	once	TRBD1	CAIGAPGTGGAGHGYTF	TGTGCCATCGGGGCCCCCGGGACAGGGGGCGCTGGGCATGGCTACACCTTC
TRBV9	TRBJ1-3	.	TRBD1	CANQYRGQCGSGNTIYF	TGTGCCAACCAATACAGGGGGCAATGTGGCTCTGGAAACACCATATATTTT
TRBV19	TRBJ2-2	.	TRBD2	CASSAGVYTGELFF	TGTGCCAGTAGCGCGGGGGTTTACACCGGGGAGCTGTTTTTT
TRBV9	TRBJ1-1	.	.	CASSAAGGNTEAFF	TGTGCCAGCAGCGCCGCCGGGGGGAACACTGAAGCTTTCTTT
TRBV7-3	TRBJ2-1	.	TRBD2	CASSLIRGLKPNEQFF	TGTGCCAGCAGCTTAATCCGGGGACTAAAACCGAATGAGCAGTTCTTC
TRBV15	TRBJ1-2	once	.	CATSRDRTGGDGYTF	TGTGCCACCAGCAGAGATCGCACAGGTGGCGATGGCTACACCTTC